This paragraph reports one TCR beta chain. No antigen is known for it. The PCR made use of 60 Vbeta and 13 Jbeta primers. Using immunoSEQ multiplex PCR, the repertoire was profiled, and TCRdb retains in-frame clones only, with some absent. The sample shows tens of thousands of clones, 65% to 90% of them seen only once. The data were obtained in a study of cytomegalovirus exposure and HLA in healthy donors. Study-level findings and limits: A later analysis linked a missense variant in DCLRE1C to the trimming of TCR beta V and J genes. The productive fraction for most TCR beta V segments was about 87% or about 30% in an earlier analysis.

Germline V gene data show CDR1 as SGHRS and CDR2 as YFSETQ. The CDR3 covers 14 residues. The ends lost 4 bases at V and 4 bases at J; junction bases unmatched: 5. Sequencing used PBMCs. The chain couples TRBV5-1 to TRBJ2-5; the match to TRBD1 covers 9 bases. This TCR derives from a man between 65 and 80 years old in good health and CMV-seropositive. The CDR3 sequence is CASSPTGQGETQYF. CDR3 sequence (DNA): TGCGCCAGCAGCCCGACGGGACAGGGAGAGACCCAGTACTTC.